These T cell receptor beta chains were read from a single sample in a study of T-cell memory formation after mild COVID-19. TCRdb called the 5' RACE reads again in MiXCR, with one record for every CDR3 protein. The profile shows about 170,000 distinct CDR3 sequences, 13% of them singletons. The sample comprised PBMCs or a T cell subset sorted from them (not recorded which). The source of these receptors is a man between 18 and 35 years old who had mild COVID-19 (a few samples of this study predate the infection). Cell type and time point are not known. The CDR3 runs from the conserved cysteine through the conserved F or W. The D gene is left open where the match is weak. Size is omitted from some rows. Given values are once, few, many or a class for expanded clones.

V gene: TRBV7-2; J gene: TRBJ1-2; D gene: -; clone size: many; CDR3 DNA: TGTGCCAGCAGCTTACTTTGGGATGGCTACACCTTC; CDR3 protein: CASSLLWDGYTF
V gene: TRBV5-1; J gene: TRBJ2-5; D gene: TRBD2; clone size: few; CDR3 DNA: TGCGCCAGCAGCGGACTAGCGGGGAAAGGGGAGACCCAGTACTTC; CDR3 protein: CASSGLAGKGETQYF
V gene: TRBV27; J gene: TRBJ2-7; D gene: -; clone size: -; CDR3 DNA: TGTGCCAGCGCCTTCCAGGACAGCAACGAGCAGTACTTC; CDR3 protein: CASAFQDSNEQYF
V gene: TRBV2; J gene: TRBJ2-2; D gene: -; clone size: -; CDR3 DNA: TGTGCCAGCAGTAAGGGGAGGAACACCGGGGAGCTGTTTTTT; CDR3 protein: CASSKGRNTGELFF
V gene: TRBV9; J gene: TRBJ1-2; D gene: TRBD1; clone size: few; CDR3 DNA: TGTGCCAGCAGCCGAGAGGACAGGGGAAACTATGGCTACACCTTC; CDR3 protein: CASSREDRGNYGYTF
V gene: TRBV20-1; J gene: TRBJ2-5; D gene: -; clone size: -; CDR3 DNA: TGCAGTGCTTCTGGGAGGGAGACCCAGTACTTC; CDR3 protein: CSASGRETQYF
V gene: TRBV18; J gene: TRBJ1-1; D gene: -; clone size: few; CDR3 DNA: TGTGCCAGCTCAGATTATGGTACTGAAGCTTTCTTT; CDR3 protein: CASSDYGTEAFF
V gene: TRBV3-1; J gene: TRBJ1-1; D gene: -; clone size: -; CDR3 DNA: TGTGCCAGCAGCCTCGGCGGGGCACGGGGGAACACTGAAGCTTTCTTT; CDR3 protein: CASSLGGARGNTEAFF
V gene: TRBV7-7; J gene: TRBJ2-1; D gene: TRBD2; clone size: many; CDR3 DNA: TGTGCTAGCAGCCCTTTCGGGGGGGCCCCCAATGAGCAGTTCTTC; CDR3 protein: CASSPFGGAPNEQFF
V gene: TRBV5-6; J gene: TRBJ2-3; D gene: -; clone size: many; CDR3 DNA: TGTGCCAGCAGCTTGGGTCCCCCCGAGGACTGGGGCACAGATACGCAGTATTTT; CDR3 protein: CASSLGPPEDWGTDTQYF
V gene: TRBV4-3; J gene: TRBJ1-2; D gene: TRBD1; clone size: -; CDR3 DNA: TGCGCCAGCAGCCACCTAGACAGGGAGGGCTATGGCTACACCTTC; CDR3 protein: CASSHLDREGYGYTF
V gene: TRBV6-1; J gene: TRBJ1-6; D gene: -; clone size: few; CDR3 DNA: TGTGCCGGCACAAGCAGCGCTAGTTCACCCCTCCACTTT; CDR3 protein: CAGTSSASSPLHF
V gene: TRBV11-2; J gene: TRBJ2-1; D gene: TRBD1; clone size: -; CDR3 DNA: TGTGCCAGCAGGCCCGCCGGGACAGGGGGCAATGAGCAGTTCTTC; CDR3 protein: CASRPAGTGGNEQFF
V gene: TRBV20-1; J gene: TRBJ1-1; D gene: -; clone size: few; CDR3 DNA: TGCAGTGCGCCGGGGGCGGGTAATGTAGAAACTGAAGCTTTCTTT; CDR3 protein: CSAPGAGNVETEAFF
V gene: TRBV5-1; J gene: TRBJ1-1; D gene: -; clone size: few; CDR3 DNA: TGCGCCAGCAGCGAGACAGCTTCCAACACTGAAGCTTTCTTT; CDR3 protein: CASSETASNTEAFF
V gene: TRBV20-1; J gene: TRBJ1-2; D gene: -; clone size: -; CDR3 DNA: TGCAGTCCCGGGAAAGGTTATGGCTACACCTTC; CDR3 protein: CSPGKGYGYTF
V gene: TRBV4-1; J gene: TRBJ1-5; D gene: -; clone size: -; CDR3 DNA: TGCGCCAGCAGCCAAGACCCTGCCGGGACTGAAAGCGACCCCCAGCATTTT; CDR3 protein: CASSQDPAGTESDPQHF
V gene: TRBV5-1; J gene: TRBJ1-2; D gene: -; clone size: -; CDR3 DNA: TGCGCCAGCAGCCCGACGGACAGTCCCATGGGCTACACCTTC; CDR3 protein: CASSPTDSPMGYTF
V gene: TRBV19; J gene: TRBJ2-5; D gene: -; clone size: few; CDR3 DNA: TGTGCCAGTAGTATAGAGGTGGAAGAGACCCAGTACTTC; CDR3 protein: CASSIEVEETQYF
V gene: TRBV2; J gene: TRBJ2-2; D gene: TRBD1; clone size: -; CDR3 DNA: TGTGCCAGCAGCGCCAGGGGGCGAGGCGGGGAGCTGTTTTTT; CDR3 protein: CASSARGRGGELFF
V gene: TRBV4-2; J gene: TRBJ2-4; D gene: TRBD2; clone size: many; CDR3 DNA: TGTGCCAGCAGCCAAGAGCCTCCTAGCGGGGTTTTAGCCAAAAACATTCAGTACTTC; CDR3 protein: CASSQEPPSGVLAKNIQYF
V gene: TRBV5-1; J gene: TRBJ2-3; D gene: TRBD2; clone size: -; CDR3 DNA: TGCGCCAGCAGCGAAGCGGGGGGAGGAGATACGCAGTATTTT; CDR3 protein: CASSEAGGGDTQYF
V gene: TRBV25-1; J gene: TRBJ1-2; D gene: -; clone size: -; CDR3 DNA: TGTGCCAGCAGTCACCCCACGAACTATGGCTACACCTTC; CDR3 protein: CASSHPTNYGYTF
V gene: TRBV5-1; J gene: TRBJ2-1; D gene: -; clone size: few; CDR3 DNA: TGCGCCAGCAGCTTGGCGGTTCCAAGCAATGAGCAGTTCTTC; CDR3 protein: CASSLAVPSNEQFF
V gene: TRBV11-2; J gene: TRBJ2-3; D gene: TRBD2; clone size: many; CDR3 DNA: TGTGCCAGCAGCCTCTCGGGACTAGATTCAGATACGCAGTATTTT; CDR3 protein: CASSLSGLDSDTQYF
V gene: TRBV7-9; J gene: TRBJ2-5; D gene: -; clone size: -; CDR3 DNA: TGTGCCAGCAGTTGGGGCAGGGGAGAAGAGACCCAGTACTTC; CDR3 protein: CASSWGRGEETQYF
V gene: TRBV4-2; J gene: TRBJ2-2; D gene: TRBD2; clone size: -; CDR3 DNA: TGTGCCAGCAGCCCTAGCGGGGGTGTAGCCGGGGAGCTGTTTTTT; CDR3 protein: CASSPSGGVAGELFF
V gene: TRBV7-2; J gene: TRBJ2-3; D gene: -; clone size: -; CDR3 DNA: TGTGCCAGCAGCTTAGCGGAGCCCCCATATACGCAGTATTTT; CDR3 protein: CASSLAEPPYTQYF
V gene: TRBV5-1; J gene: TRBJ2-7; D gene: TRBD1; clone size: many; CDR3 DNA: TGCGCCAGCAGCTTGGACAGGGGCTACGAGCAGTACTTC; CDR3 protein: CASSLDRGYEQYF
V gene: TRBV5-1; J gene: TRBJ2-3; D gene: TRBD2; clone size: -; CDR3 DNA: TGCGCCAGCACCGTCTGGACTAGTTCCACAGATACGCAGTATTTT; CDR3 protein: CASTVWTSSTDTQYF
V gene: TRBV18; J gene: TRBJ1-5; D gene: TRBD1; clone size: -; CDR3 DNA: TGTGCCAGCTCACCAGGACAGGGAGGAAGCAATCAGCCCCAGCATTTT; CDR3 protein: CASSPGQGGSNQPQHF
V gene: TRBV6-5; J gene: TRBJ1-5; D gene: -; clone size: -; CDR3 DNA: TGTGCCAGCGCTCGAGACAGGACTTTTAGCAATCAGCCCCAGCATTTT; CDR3 protein: CASARDRTFSNQPQHF
V gene: TRBV4-1; J gene: TRBJ2-2; D gene: TRBD2; clone size: many; CDR3 DNA: TGCGCCAGCAGCCCCGGGACTAGCGGGGGGGGGGAGCTGTTTTTT; CDR3 protein: CASSPGTSGGGELFF
V gene: TRBV7-2; J gene: TRBJ2-7; D gene: -; clone size: few; CDR3 DNA: TGTGCCAGCAGCTTACGAAGGGGCGAGCAGTACTTC; CDR3 protein: CASSLRRGEQYF
V gene: TRBV28; J gene: TRBJ1-1; D gene: -; clone size: -; CDR3 DNA: TGTGCCAGCAGTTTTCCGGGGGACCCGAACACTGAAGCTTTCTTT; CDR3 protein: CASSFPGDPNTEAFF
V gene: TRBV4-3; J gene: TRBJ2-1; D gene: TRBD1; clone size: few; CDR3 DNA: TGCGCCAGCAGGCGGGACAGGGTCTCGGATGAGCAGTTCTTC; CDR3 protein: CASRRDRVSDEQFF
V gene: TRBV6-6; J gene: TRBJ1-2; D gene: -; clone size: few; CDR3 DNA: TGTGCCAGCAGTTACTCGTCAGGATTGGATGGCTACACCTTC; CDR3 protein: CASSYSSGLDGYTF
V gene: TRBV4-1; J gene: TRBJ2-2; D gene: -; clone size: few; CDR3 DNA: TGCGCCAGCAGCCAAGAACCGACCCCCGGGGAGCTGTTTTTT; CDR3 protein: CASSQEPTPGELFF
V gene: TRBV7-2; J gene: TRBJ2-4; D gene: -; clone size: -; CDR3 DNA: TGTGCCAGCAGCTCCCTGGCCGGGCAAGCCAAAAACATTCAGTACTTC; CDR3 protein: CASSSLAGQAKNIQYF
V gene: TRBV20-1; J gene: TRBJ1-5; D gene: TRBD1; clone size: few; CDR3 DNA: TGCAGTGCCTATGTGGGGACAGGGACAAATCAGCCCCAGCATTTT; CDR3 protein: CSAYVGTGTNQPQHF
V gene: TRBV7-3; J gene: TRBJ2-3; D gene: TRBD2; clone size: few; CDR3 DNA: TGTGCCAGCAGCCCGGGGAGGGCTAGCGGACGCACAGATACGCAGTATTTT; CDR3 protein: CASSPGRASGRTDTQYF
V gene: TRBV18; J gene: TRBJ1-5; D gene: -; clone size: -; CDR3 DNA: TGTGCCAGCTCACCAAACAAGGGGGGTCAGCCCCAGCATTTT; CDR3 protein: CASSPNKGGQPQHF
V gene: TRBV7-9; J gene: TRBJ2-5; D gene: -; clone size: -; CDR3 DNA: TGTGCCAGCAGTTTTACCGGGGCCTCTGAGACCCAGTACTTC; CDR3 protein: CASSFTGASETQYF
V gene: TRBV19; J gene: TRBJ1-1; D gene: -; clone size: -; CDR3 DNA: TGTGCCAGCCTAACTGCGTCGGGGAATGAAGCTTTCTTT; CDR3 protein: CASLTASGNEAFF
V gene: TRBV7-3; J gene: TRBJ2-3; D gene: -; clone size: many; CDR3 DNA: TGTGCCAGCAGCATCGGACGGGCCCCGAGCACAGATACGCAGTATTTT; CDR3 protein: CASSIGRAPSTDTQYF
V gene: TRBV7-3; J gene: TRBJ2-6; D gene: -; clone size: -; CDR3 DNA: TGTGCCAGCGGGGGGCGGAGATCTGGGGCCAACGTCCTGACTTTC; CDR3 protein: CASGGRRSGANVLTF
V gene: TRBV20-1; J gene: TRBJ2-7; D gene: TRBD1; clone size: -; CDR3 DNA: TGCAGTGCTATAACAGGGGTCGAGCAGTACTTC; CDR3 protein: CSAITGVEQYF
V gene: TRBV5-1; J gene: TRBJ2-1; D gene: -; clone size: many; CDR3 DNA: TGCGCCAGCAGCCCCCAAGCGGCCGGGAACCTTCGGGGGAAGCAGTTCTTC; CDR3 protein: CASSPQAAGNLRGKQFF
V gene: TRBV5-1; J gene: TRBJ2-3; D gene: -; clone size: -; CDR3 DNA: TGCGCCAGCAGCATCTTGGACCGGGATACGCAGTATTTT; CDR3 protein: CASSILDRDTQYF
V gene: TRBV4-1; J gene: TRBJ1-2; D gene: TRBD1; clone size: -; CDR3 DNA: TGCGCCAGCTCTGAACGACCGGGACAGGGGGGCTATGGCTACACCTTC; CDR3 protein: CASSERPGQGGYGYTF